These 15 T cell receptor beta chains were sequenced from one sample in a study of beta chain features in type 1 diabetes (dated by TCRdb to the late 2010s). Libraries were made using the immunoSEQ multiplex PCR assay. All of the isolated RNA was reverse transcribed with the High Capacity cDNA Reverse Transcription Kit, so expressed TCRB transcripts were sequenced. Here the immuneACCESS table is served through TCRdb, limited to in-frame sequences with V and J called. Missing clones are a known gap in these copies; in checked studies unresolved V genes cover under half, and the rest lacks a known reason. Recorded for this sample are 900,000 or so clones; roughly 15% of them occurred a single time. The ten largest make up 0.02% to 0.025% of the sample. The sample comprised naive CD4+ T cells from blood. The cell subset or site label here, explained by the study, means: true naive CD4+ T cells. The receptors derive from a woman aged 18-35 years in good health.

The J gene is TRBJ2-2, the V gene TRBV18; D perhaps matches TRBD1 (5 bases). This CDR3 comprises 13 residues. Germline V lookup: CDR1 KGHSH, CDR2 LQKENI. Between the trimmed V and J ends, which lost 1 base and 7 bases, there was a span of 7 bases. The DNA for the CDR3 is TGTGCCAGCTCACCACAGGGGATCGGGGAGCTGTTTTTT. It codes for CASSPQGIGELFF. The variable domain in full, completed from reference TRBV18 and TRBJ2-2, reads NAGVMQNPRHLVRRRGQEARLRCSPMKGHSHVYWYRQLPEEGLKFMVYLQKENIIDESGMPKERFSAEFPKEGPSILRIQQVVRGDSAAYFCASSPQGIGELFFGEGSRLTVL.

V and J are TRBV28 and TRBJ2-1, with 11 bases that match TRBD1. This CDR3 is 15 amino acids long. Germline V gene data show CDR1 as MDHEN and CDR2 as SYDVKM. Unmatched junction bases numbered 11, after V lost 7 bases and J lost 9 bases. CDR3 residues: CASTSRGQGGGEQFF. CDR3 bases: TGTGCCAGCACCTCTCGGGGACAGGGGGGCGGTGAGCAGTTCTTC.

This clone has only a few counts. The genes are TRBV11-2 and TRBJ1-1; TRBD1 is a possible D gene (5 bases). The CDR3 length is 13 residues. Germline lookup yields CDR1 SGHAT and CDR2 FQNNGV. The germline V and J ends were trimmed by 5 bases and 11 bases, with 18 bases remaining between them. The CDR3 DNA reads as TGTGCCAGCAGCCCCAGGGAGTCAGAGGTGGCTTTCTTT. This codes for CASSPRESEVAFF. The complete variable domain, with remaining parts taken from reference TRBV11-2 and TRBJ1-1, reads EAGVAQSPRYKIIEKRQSVAFWCNPISGHATLYWYQQILGQGPKLLIQFQNNGVVDDSQLPKDRFSAERLKGVDSTLKIQPAKLEDSAVYLCASSPRESEVAFFGQGTRLTVV.

The chain is built from TRBV28 and TRBJ2-6; the D gene is possibly TRBD1 (5 bases). The CDR3 contains 18 residues. V lost 3 bases and J lost 5, with 20 bases in between. Germline CDR1 MDHEN, CDR2 SYDVKM. CDR3 sequence (DNA): TGTGCCAGCAGTTTTAGTGTCAGGGCCTCTGCTAGGGCCAACGTCCTGACTTTC. This translates into CASSFSVRASARANVLTF.

V is TRBV21-1 and J is TRBJ2-7; no DNA check was done on the table's D call, TRBD1. TRBV21-1 is a pseudogene segment. The CDR3 runs 14 residues. CDR3 coding DNA: TGTGCCAGCTTCTTCTTGGGACAGTACTACGAGCAGTACTTC. It yields the protein CASFFLGQYYEQYF.

This clone turned up a few times. The V and J genes are TRBV9 and TRBJ1-3; TRBD1 aligns across 9 bases. The germline gives CDR1 SGDLS, CDR2 YYNGEE. This CDR3 has 16 residues. Losses at the gene ends were 4 bases for V and 3 bases for J; bases not matched to a gene: 8. CDR3 DNA sequence: TGTGCCAGCAGCTCAGGACAGGGGAGTAGTGGAAACACCATATATTTT. Translation gives CASSSGQGSSGNTIYF.

V and J are TRBV15 and TRBJ1-2, with D possibly TRBD1 on 6 matching bases. CDR3 length: 16 residues. CDR1 and CDR2 from the germline V gene are LNHNV and YYDKDF (reference sequence). Trimming cost V 1 base and J 4 bases, with 16 bases left between them. The CDR3 reads CATSRGTGTRGYGYTF. The CDR3 DNA sequence: TGTGCCACCAGCAGAGGAACAGGGACGCGGGGCTATGGCTACACCTTC.

This clone was seen a few times. The genes are TRBV7-3 and TRBJ2-6; no clear D gene. Germline CDR1 is SGHTA and CDR2 is FQGTGA. This CDR3 has 16 amino acids. The ends were cut back, 0 bases at V and 0 bases at J, with 6 bases in the middle. The CDR3 is CASSLTRNSGANVLTF. The CDR3 coding sequence is TGTGCCAGCAGCTTAACCAGGAACTCTGGGGCCAACGTCCTGACTTTC. Full variable domain (outside the CDR3, taken from reference TRBV7-3 and TRBJ2-6): GAGVSQTPSNKVTEKGKYVELRCDPISGHTALYWYRQSLGQGPEFLIYFQGTGAADDSGLPNDRFFAVRPEGSVSTLKIQRTERGDSAVYLCASSLTRNSGANVLTFGAGSRLTVL.

The rearrangement uses TRBV4-3 and TRBJ2-6; D possibly corresponds to TRBD1 (5 bases). Looked up from germline, CDR1 is LGHNA and CDR2 is YSLEER. The V and J ends lost 4 bases and 4 bases respectively, with 14 bases between them. This CDR3 is 16 amino acids long. The CDR3 nucleotides read TGCGCCAGCAGCCTAAACCAGGGTGGAGGGGCCAACGTCCTGACTTTC. Amino acids: CASSLNQGGGANVLTF.

This clone was picked up a small number of times. At one end, the junction sequence differs from germline, possibly due to a read error. The chain couples TRBV5-4 to TRBJ1-2; D is uncertain. Germline assignment: CDR1 SGHNT and CDR2 YYREEE (reference sequence). This CDR3 contains 17 residues. As DNA, the CDR3 is TGCGCCAGCAGCCAAGATATCTATGGACGTAGGGATACGGGCTACACCTTC. Amino acid sequence: CASSQDIYGRRDTGYTF.

This clone showed up just a few times. V is TRBV7-3 and J is TRBJ2-1; D might be TRBD1 or TRBD2, each matching 5 bases. Germline loops: CDR1 SGHTA, CDR2 FQGTGA. This CDR3 is 13 amino acids long. V gave up 2 bases and J gave up 5 bases, with 7 bases separating them. The CDR3 sequence: CASSLGTNNEQFF. Written as DNA, the CDR3 is TGTGCCAGCAGCTTAGGGACCAACAATGAGCAGTTCTTC.

This clone came up a few times. This chain connects TRBV10-3 to TRBJ2-5; perhaps TRBD1 as D (7 bases). The CDR3 length is 15 residues. V gave up 4 bases and J gave up 5 bases, with 17 bases separating them. Germline V gives CDR1 ENHRY, CDR2 SYGVKD. The CDR3 DNA follows: TGTGCCATCAGTGGGTCGGAGGGGGCGTGGGAGACCCAGTACTTC. Protein sequence: CAISGSEGAWETQYF.

Concerning this clone: Sequence at one end of the junction differs from germline and may be a read error. This chain joins TRBV13 and TRBJ2-7; a possible D gene is TRBD2 (7 bases). CDR1 and CDR2 from the germline V gene are PRHDT and FYEKMQ (reference sequence). This CDR3 region has 14 residues. The CDR3 coding sequence is TGTGCCAGCAGCCTAGGGGGGGTTGGCTACGAGCAGTACTTC. Its translation: CASSLGGVGYEQYF. The full variable domain, in which reference TRBV13 and TRBJ2-7 provide the parts outside the CDR3, is AAGVIQSPRHLIKEKRETATLKCYPIPRHDTVYWYQQGPGQDPQFLISFYEKMQSDKGSIPDRFSAQQFSDYHSELNMSSLELGDSALYFCASSLGGVGYEQYFGPGTRLTVT.

This chain uses TRBV19 with TRBJ2-1; D might be TRBD1 (6 bases). The V end lost 5 bases, the J end lost 4 bases, and 12 bases lay between the germline ends. From germline, CDR1 is LNHDA and CDR2 SQIVND (reference sequence). There are 14 residues in the CDR3. CDR3 loop: CASSYLDRYNEQFF. CDR3 DNA sequence: TGTGCCAGTAGTTACCTGGACAGATACAATGAGCAGTTCTTC.

Written as DNA, the CDR3 is TGCGCCAGCTTAGCGGGAACCTACAATGAGCAGTTCTTC. Its protein product is CASLAGTYNEQFF. The V call is TRBV10-2, the J call TRBJ2-1; the match to TRBD2 covers 8 bases. J lost 2 bases, V lost 8 bases, and 2 bases had no gene match. The CDR3 length is 13 residues. Germline V lookup: CDR1 WSHSY, CDR2 SAAADI.